This entry is about one TCR beta chain. The antigen is undetermined. This CDR3 contains 14 residues. From germline, CDR1 is SNHLY and CDR2 FYNNEI. V lost 6 bases and J lost 9, with 15 bases in between. The data belong to a study of T cell responses to AZD1222 COVID-19 vaccine. Study-level points and caveats: Elevations in Spike-specific TCR breadth and depth followed administration of two AZD1222 doses.

TCRdb keeps only in-frame clones here, not all; method: immunoSEQ multiplex PCR. The sample records some 150,000 clones, 80% to 95% being singletons. V is TRBV2 and J is TRBJ1-6, with D possibly matching TRBD1 (6 bases). The TCR was taken from an adult in good health. The sequencing here drew on peripheral blood, taken on day 0 of MenACWY control vaccination. This CDR3 reads CASSARTDGSPLHF. Here the CDR3 DNA reads TGTGCCAGCAGCGCCCGGACAGACGGTTCACCCCTCCACTTT. Full variable domain (rest looked up from reference TRBV2 and TRBJ1-6): EPEVTQTPSHQVTQMGQEVILRCVPISNHLYFYWYRQILGQKVEFLVSFYNNEISEKSEIFDDQFSVERPDGSNFTLKIRSTKLEDSAMYFCASSARTDGSPLHFGNGTRLTVT.